This TCR beta chain was captured by sequencing in a study of STAT5B mutations in CD4+ large granular lymphocyte leukemia. As regards this clone: Its antigen is currently unknown.

CDR1 is KGHSH and CDR2 is LQKENI in the germline V gene. With 6 bases clipped from V and 6 bases from J, the junction kept 7 bases outside the gene matches. This CDR3 comprises 15 residues. TCRdb's copy holds only in-frame clones and misses some; the assay was immunoSEQ multiplex PCR. The sample lists 30,000 or so clones, approximately 75% occurring once. Study observations and caveats: About 24% of private leukemic clonotypes occurred rarely in other patients' non-leukemic repertoires.

V is TRBV18 and J is TRBJ2-5, with 13 bases identical to TRBD2. The sequence was obtained from a human donor in good health. The sequencing input was CD4+ T cells from blood buffy coats. CDR3 loop: CASSPTSGRGKTQYF. The CDR3 DNA is TGTGCCAGCTCGCCCACTAGCGGGAGGGGGAAGACCCAGTACTTC.